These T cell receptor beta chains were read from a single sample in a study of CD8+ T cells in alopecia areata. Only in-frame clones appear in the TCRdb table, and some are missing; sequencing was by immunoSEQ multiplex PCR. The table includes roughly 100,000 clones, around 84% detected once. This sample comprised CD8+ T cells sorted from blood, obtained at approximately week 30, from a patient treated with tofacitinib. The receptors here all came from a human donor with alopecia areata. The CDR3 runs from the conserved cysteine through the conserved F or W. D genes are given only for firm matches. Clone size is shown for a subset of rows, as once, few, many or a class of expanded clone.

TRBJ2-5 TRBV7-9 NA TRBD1 TGTGCCAGCAGGGGACAGGGATGGGAGACCCAGTACTTC CASRGQGWETQYF
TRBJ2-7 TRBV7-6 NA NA TGTGCCAGCAGCTTACCCCCGGCGTTTGAGCGCAACCCCTACGAGCAGTACTTC CASSLPPAFERNPYEQYF
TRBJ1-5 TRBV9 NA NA TGTGCCAGCAGCGCGGATGGGAGTTTAAGCAATCAGCCCCAGCATTTT CASSADGSLSNQPQHF
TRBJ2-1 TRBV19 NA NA TGTGCCAGTATCGGGCCATTATTGGGCAATGAGCAGTTCTTC CASIGPLLGNEQFF
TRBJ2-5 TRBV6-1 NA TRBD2 TGTGCCAGCAAGTCAGTACTAGCGGGAAGGGAGACCCAGTACTTC CASKSVLAGRETQYF
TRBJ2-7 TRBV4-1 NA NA TGCGCCAGCAGCTCGGGACGGTTCTACGAGCAGTACTTC CASSSGRFYEQYF
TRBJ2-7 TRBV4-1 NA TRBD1 TGCGCCAGCAGCCATTCAGGGGGCGGGTGGGCCGAGCAGTACTTC CASSHSGGGWAEQYF
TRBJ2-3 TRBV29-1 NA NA TGCAGCGTCCCTCCGACAGTCACAGATACGCAGTATTTT CSVPPTVTDTQYF
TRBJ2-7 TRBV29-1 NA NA TGCAGCGTTGACAGCCGAGGCGAGCAGTACTTC CSVDSRGEQYF
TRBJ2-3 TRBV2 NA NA TGTGCCAGCCAGTCTCTAACAGATACGCAGTATTTT CASQSLTDTQYF
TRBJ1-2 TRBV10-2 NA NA TGCGCCAGCAGTGAACAGTTATATGGCTACACCTTC CASSEQLYGYTF
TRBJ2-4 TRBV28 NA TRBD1 TGTGCCAGCAGTTTCCCGGGACAGGGTCCAAACATTCAGTACTTC CASSFPGQGPNIQYF
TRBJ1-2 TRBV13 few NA TGTGCCAGCAGCTCTCCGCTGAATCTGGGCTACACCTTC CASSSPLNLGYTF
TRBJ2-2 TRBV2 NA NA TGTGCCAGCAGCTTCGGCAAGGGGTTTACCGGGGAGCTGTTTTTT CASSFGKGFTGELFF
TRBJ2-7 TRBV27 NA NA TGTGCCAGCAGTCTCGGACAGATCTACGAGCAGTACTTC CASSLGQIYEQYF
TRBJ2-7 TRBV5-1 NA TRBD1 TGCGCCAGCAGCATCCCGGGACAGGGTTTCCACGAGCAGTACTTC CASSIPGQGFHEQYF
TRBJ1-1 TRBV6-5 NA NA TGTGCCAGCAGTTTAGGGGAGACTGAAGCTTTCTTT CASSLGETEAFF
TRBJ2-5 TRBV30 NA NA TGTGCCTGGAGTGTGTCAGCTCCTCAAGAGACCCAGTACTTC CAWSVSAPQETQYF
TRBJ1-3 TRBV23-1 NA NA TGCGCCAGCAGTCAGACCGGGACTTTCCTAGGGCACACCATATATTTT CASSQTGTFLGHTIYF
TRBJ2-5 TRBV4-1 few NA TGCGCCAGCAGCCCTCGGATTCTACAAGAGACCCAGTACTTC CASSPRILQETQYF
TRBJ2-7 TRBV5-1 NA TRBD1 TGCGCCAGCAGCCTTACAGGGGCTGACTACGAGCAGTACTTC CASSLTGADYEQYF
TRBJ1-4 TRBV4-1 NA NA TGCGCCAGCAGCCAAGAGTGGCACAATAATGAAAAACTGTTTTTT CASSQEWHNNEKLFF
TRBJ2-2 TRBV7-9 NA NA TGTGCCAGCAGCCCGAACACCGGGGAGCTGTTTTTT CASSPNTGELFF
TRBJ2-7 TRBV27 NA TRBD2 TGTGCCAGCAGTCTAGCGGGGGTGCTCTCCTACGAGCAGTACTTC CASSLAGVLSYEQYF
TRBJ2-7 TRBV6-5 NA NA TGTGCCAGCAGTGGCGGCATATCAGGGGTCGAGCAGTACTTC CASSGGISGVEQYF
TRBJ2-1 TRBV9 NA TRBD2 TGTGCCAGCAGCGTAGATACGGGGCGGGAGGACAATGAGCAGTTCTTC CASSVDTGREDNEQFF
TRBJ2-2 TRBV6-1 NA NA TGTGCCATCAATAGGGCGACTGAGGACACCGGGGAGCTGTTTTTT CAINRATEDTGELFF